This TCR beta chain appears in the sequencing data of a study of radiotherapy plus CTLA-4 blockade in lung cancer. Losses at the gene ends were 5 bases for V and 0 bases for J; bases not matched to a gene: 3. This CDR3 contains 14 residues. The germline V gene encodes CDR1 MNHEY and CDR2 SVGAGI. Method: immunoSEQ multiplex PCR; TCRdb's copy keeps in-frame clones and lacks some. The sample carries fewer than 75,000 clones, roughly 84% recorded once. The receptor was isolated from a human donor with non-small cell lung cancer that progressed on radiotherapy plus ipilimumab. The input for sequencing was peripheral blood, taken from a patient treated with radiotherapy plus ipilimumab. This sequence joins TRBV6-5 and TRBJ2-5; 7 nucleotides match TRBD1. The CDR3 nucleotides read TGTGCCAGCAGTATGGGACAGTACCAAGAGACCCAGTACTTC. Amino acid sequence: CASSMGQYQETQYF.